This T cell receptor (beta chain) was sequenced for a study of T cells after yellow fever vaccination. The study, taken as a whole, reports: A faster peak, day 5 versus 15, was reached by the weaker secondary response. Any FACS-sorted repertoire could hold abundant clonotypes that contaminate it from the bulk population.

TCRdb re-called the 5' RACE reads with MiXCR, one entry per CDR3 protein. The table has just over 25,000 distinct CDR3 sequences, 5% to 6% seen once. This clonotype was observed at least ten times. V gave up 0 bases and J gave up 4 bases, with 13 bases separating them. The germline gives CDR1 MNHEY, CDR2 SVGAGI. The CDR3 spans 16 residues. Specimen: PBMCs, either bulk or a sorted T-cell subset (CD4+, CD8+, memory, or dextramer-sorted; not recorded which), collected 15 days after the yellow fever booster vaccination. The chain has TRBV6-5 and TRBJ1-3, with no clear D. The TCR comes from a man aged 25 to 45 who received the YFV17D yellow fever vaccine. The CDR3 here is CASSYSGPWKGNTIYF. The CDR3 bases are TGTGCCAGCAGTTACTCGGGCCCCTGGAAAGGAAACACCATATATTTT.